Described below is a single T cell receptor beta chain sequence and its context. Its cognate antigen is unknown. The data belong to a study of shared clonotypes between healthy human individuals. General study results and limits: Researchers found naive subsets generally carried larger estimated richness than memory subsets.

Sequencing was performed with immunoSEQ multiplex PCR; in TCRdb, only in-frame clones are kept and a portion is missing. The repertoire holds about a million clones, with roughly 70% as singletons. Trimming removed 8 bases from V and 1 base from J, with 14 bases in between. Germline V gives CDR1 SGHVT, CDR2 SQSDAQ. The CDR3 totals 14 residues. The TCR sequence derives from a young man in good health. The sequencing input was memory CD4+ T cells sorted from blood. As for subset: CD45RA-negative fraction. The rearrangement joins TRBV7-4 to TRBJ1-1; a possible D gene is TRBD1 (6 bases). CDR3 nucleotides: TGTGCCAGCGATACCGGGACACAGAACACTGAAGCTTTCTTT. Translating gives CASDTGTQNTEAFF.